This T cell receptor (beta chain) was obtained from a study of T cells expressing NK-cell markers. On the study more broadly: According to the study, TCR beta repertoires originated from sorted CD3+CD56+NKG2C+, CD3+CD56+NKG2C- and CD3+CD56-NKG2C+ T cells. Study-level results: These clonotypes also led the CD3+CD56-NKG2C+ fraction in a handful of donors.

TCRdb reprocessed the 5' RACE reads and keeps a single row for each CDR3 protein, giving no DNA. Recorded for this sample: just under 150,000 distinct CDR3 sequences. On this clonotype: Its specificity is unknown.

The V gene's germline CDR1 is SGHRS and CDR2 YFSETQ. CDR3 size: 17 residues. The sequencing sample was made of blood T cells: a sorted CD56 or NKG2C T cell subset, CD4+ or CD8+ T cells, or bulk PBMC T cells (not recorded which). The rearrangement joins TRBV5-1 to TRBJ2-2; TCRdb picks TRBD1, but there is no DNA to check that call. The TCR originated in a man younger than 35 in good health. CDR3 in amino acids: CASSFHVGGANTGELFF. The variable domain in full, completed from reference TRBV5-1 and TRBJ2-2, reads KAGVTQTPRYLIKTRGQQVTLSCSPISGHRSVSWYQQTPGQGLQFLFEYFSETQRNKGNFPGRFSGRQFSNSRSEMNVSTLELGDSALYLCASSFHVGGANTGELFFGEGSRLTVL.